This T cell receptor (beta chain) appears in the sequencing data of a study of blood T cell repertoires in COVID-19 (TCRdb year 2020). For the wider study: Collaborator samples came from the United States, Italy and Spain and covered acute and convalescent phases of COVID-19. The samples were drawn from the first 160 participants of the ongoing ImmuneRACE study and from 1,254 subjects provided by 6 global collaborators. The repertoires were released in a freely available public database meant as a resource for research on the immune response to SARS-CoV-2. Deeply sampled blood TCRbeta repertoires from subjects exposed to, actively infected with, or recovered from COVID-19 were included in the dataset. HLA class I and class II types, where available, came from metadata supplied by the sample provider rather than from assay-based typing. A de-identified subject ID, COVID-19 status, age in years and sex were almost always included in the sample metadata. The prospective study material was composed of cDNA or gDNA derived from T cells, B-cell-depleted T cells, or PBMCs. Study-wide findings and limitations: The amount of clinical and demographic metadata varied by source and participant and was provided uncurated.

TCRbeta CDR3 regions were amplified from genomic DNA by means of the immunoSEQ Assay, a bias-controlled multiplex PCR. The paper's data handling went like this. The number of nucleated cells in each sample was estimated from the amplification of reference gene primers within the assay. Sequence reads were collapsed and filtered to measure the absolute abundance of every unique TCRbeta CDR3 rearrangement. For each sample, productive Simpson clonality was calculated as the square root of Simpson's diversity index across productive rearrangements. In TCRdb, the immuneACCESS table is reduced to in-frame sequences with V and J assigned. These tables do not hold every clone; where another copy was compared, an unresolved V gene accounts for under half, and the others remain unexplained. V, J and clone size derive from that table, while D and trimming were established from the DNA sequence. Here the sample has 78,000 or so clones; over 75% occur a single time. Approximately 12% of the sample belongs to the ten largest clones.

The cysteine opens and the phenylalanine closes a CDR3 of 13 amino acids. Only the CDR3 DNA is retained, 39 bases long and in frame from the first base. Trimming leaves V shorter by 6 bases and J shorter by 8 bases, with the junction holding 8 bases beyond the gene matches. The germline V gene sets CDR1 to SNHLY and CDR2 to FYNNEI. The collaborating institutions used their own protocols to collect whole blood in K2EDTA tubes. For TCRbeta analysis, collaborators shipped samples in one of three forms: frozen whole blood, isolated PBMCs, or DNA extracted from either of those sample types. As to this clone: What this receptor recognizes is not known. The input lacks base qualities; no much larger clone sits a single base away.

The sequence was obtained from a man older than 75 with acute or convalescent COVID-19. Source material: peripheral blood. Recombination linked TRBV2 to TRBJ1-2; TRBD1 agrees with 8 junctional bases. The CDR3 protein is CASRMDRAVGYTF. The bases read TGTGCCAGCAGGATGGACAGGGCGGTCGGCTACACCTTC.